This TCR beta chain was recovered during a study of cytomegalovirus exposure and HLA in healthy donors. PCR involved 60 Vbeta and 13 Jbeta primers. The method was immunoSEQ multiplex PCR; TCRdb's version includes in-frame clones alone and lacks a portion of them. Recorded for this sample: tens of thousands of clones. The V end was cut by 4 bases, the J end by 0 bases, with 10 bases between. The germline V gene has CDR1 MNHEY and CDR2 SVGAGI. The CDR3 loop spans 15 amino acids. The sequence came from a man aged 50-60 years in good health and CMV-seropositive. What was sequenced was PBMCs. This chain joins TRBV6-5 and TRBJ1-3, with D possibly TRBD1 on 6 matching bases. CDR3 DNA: TGTGCCAGCAGTTCTACAGGGTTCTCTGGAAACACCATATATTTT. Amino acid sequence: CASSSTGFSGNTIYF.